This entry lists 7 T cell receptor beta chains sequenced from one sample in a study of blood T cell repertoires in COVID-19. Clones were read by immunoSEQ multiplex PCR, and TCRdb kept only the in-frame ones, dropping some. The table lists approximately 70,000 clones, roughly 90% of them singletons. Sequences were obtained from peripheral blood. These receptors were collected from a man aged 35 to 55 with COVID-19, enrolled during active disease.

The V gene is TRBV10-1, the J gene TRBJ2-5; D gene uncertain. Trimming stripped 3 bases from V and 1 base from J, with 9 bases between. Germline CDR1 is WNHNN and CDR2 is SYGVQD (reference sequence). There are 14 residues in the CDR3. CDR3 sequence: CASSDSAAQETQYF. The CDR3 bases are TGCGCCAGCAGTGACTCGGCGGCCCAAGAGACCCAGTACTTC.

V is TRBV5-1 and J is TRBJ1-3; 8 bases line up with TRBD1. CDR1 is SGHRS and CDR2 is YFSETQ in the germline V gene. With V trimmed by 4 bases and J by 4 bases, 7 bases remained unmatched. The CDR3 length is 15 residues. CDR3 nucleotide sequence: TGCGCCAGCAGCGCTGCGGACAGGGCAGGAAACACCATATATTTT. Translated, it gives CASSAADRAGNTIYF.

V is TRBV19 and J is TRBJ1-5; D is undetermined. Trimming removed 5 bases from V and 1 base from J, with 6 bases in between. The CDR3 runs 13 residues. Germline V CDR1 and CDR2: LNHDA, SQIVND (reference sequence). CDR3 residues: CASSLQSNQPQHF. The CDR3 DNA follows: TGTGCCAGTAGTTTACAGAGCAATCAGCCCCAGCATTTT.

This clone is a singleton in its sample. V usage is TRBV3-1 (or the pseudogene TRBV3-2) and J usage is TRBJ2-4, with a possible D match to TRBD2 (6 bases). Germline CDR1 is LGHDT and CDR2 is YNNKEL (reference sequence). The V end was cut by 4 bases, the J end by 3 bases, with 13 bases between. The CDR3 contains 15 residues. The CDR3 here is CASSPSVGGKNIQYF. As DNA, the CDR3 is TGTGCCAGCAGCCCGAGTGTGGGAGGCAAAAACATTCAGTACTTC.

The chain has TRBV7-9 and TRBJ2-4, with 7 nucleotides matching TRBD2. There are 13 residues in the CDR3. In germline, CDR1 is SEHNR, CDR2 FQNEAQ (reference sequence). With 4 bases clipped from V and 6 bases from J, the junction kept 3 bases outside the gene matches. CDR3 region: CASSSRGVNIQYF. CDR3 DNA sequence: TGTGCCAGCAGCTCTCGGGGGGTAAACATTCAGTACTTC.

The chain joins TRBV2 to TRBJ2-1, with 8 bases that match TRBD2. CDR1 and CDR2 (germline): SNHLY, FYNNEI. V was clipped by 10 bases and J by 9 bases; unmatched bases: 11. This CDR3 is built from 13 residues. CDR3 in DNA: TGTGCCACCAAACCGGGGGGGCCGGGTGAGCAGTTCTTC. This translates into CATKPGGPGEQFF.

As DNA, the CDR3 is TGTGCCATCAGTGAGGGGGGGGTAACTGGGGCCAACGTCCTGACTTTC. Its translation: CAISEGGVTGANVLTF. V gene TRBV10-3 combines with J gene TRBJ2-6; 7 bases align to TRBD2. The CDR3 contains 16 residues. J gave up 2 bases and V 2 bases, and 3 bases lay outside the gene matches. Germline V lookup: CDR1 ENHRY, CDR2 SYGVKD.